This T cell receptor (beta chain) was retrieved from a study of shared clonotypes between healthy human individuals. This clone was seen a few times. Sequencing was performed with immunoSEQ multiplex PCR; in TCRdb, only in-frame clones are kept and a portion is missing. There are hundreds of thousands of clones in the sample; around 77% occur only once, and 9.5% to 15% lies in the top ten. The CDR3 loop spans 17 amino acids. Germline V lookup: CDR1 GTSNPN, CDR2 SVGIG (reference sequence). Trimming removed 3 bases at V and 2 bases at J, with 23 bases between. Participating donors were healthy, HIV-negative adults free of recent acute infections or vaccinations. Genomic DNA for unsorted samples, which was extracted with the QIAamp DNA Blood Mini kit, came from some 90 million PBMCs.

This TCR was recovered from a woman aged 40 to 50 in good health. Some clones in this sample may be carry-over from other donors' samples. J is TRBJ2-7 and V is TRBV30; either TRBD1 or TRBD2 may fit D (5 bases each). The specimen sequenced was PBMCs. The CDR3 sequence is CAWRGDHGTLRPYEQYF. The CDR3 DNA follows: TGTGCCTGGAGGGGGGACCACGGGACGTTAAGACCCTACGAGCAGTACTTC.